This TCR beta chain was retrieved from a study of long-term antiretroviral therapy in people with HIV (dated by TCRdb to the early 2020s). Background on the whole study: The earliest samples were collected about a decade before the 2015 WHO recommendation for immediate ART, when ART was typically delayed until CD4 counts fell. Of the approximately 28 participants with HIV, eleven were female. No cross-contamination during QIAcube processing was seen in test extractions of a monoclonal T-cell line run alongside 30 or so polyclonal samples. A total of 150 to 200 cryopreserved PBMC samples were contributed to the cohort by 30 adults with confirmed HIV infection, with samples collected serially over a mean of approximately six years (range 1-12). A retrospective serial study tested whether ART initiation and durable HIV suppression were associated with changes in peripheral blood TRB repertoire composition and diversity.

The CDR3, from cysteine to phenylalanine, totals 11 residues. CDR3 DNA is the only sequence kept; it has 33 bases, read in frame from the first base. Per the germline V gene (reference sequence), SGHNT is the CDR1 and YYREEE is the CDR2. V lost 2 bases and J lost 7 bases; the stretch between them is 6 bases long. The full study reports these points: Compared with controls, HIV repertoires had narrower CDR3 length ranges, and the network structure pointed to an antigen-experienced repertoire that shifted only slightly toward naive after ART. No data were available on ART adherence, viral resistance or therapy changes, limiting inferences about post-ART repertoire changes. Because pre-ART samples had limited cell numbers, unsorted PBMC were profiled rather than sorted CD4+ and CD8+ T cells. The samples span the years 2004 to 2017, and the ART regimens used may be less effective than current regimens. Because PBMC availability was limited, only the TCR beta chain was sequenced, with no alpha chain pairing. At every time point, the repertoire was dominated by expanded TRB clones first identified before ART initiation, although this dominance fluctuated and, in many PLHIV, declined after ART. Starting ART was linked to a significant rise in TRB diversity, yet even with long-term ART the diversity remained significantly lower than in transplant donor controls.

The immunoSEQ hsTCRB v3.0 assay was used at survey level resolution for TRB variable region sequencing. The target sequencing depth for TRB was roughly 40,000-55,000 T-cell genomes per sample. Pooled TRB libraries were sequenced on an Illumina MiSeq with a v3 150-cycle kit. Turning to the authors' computational methods: Repertoire analysis ran in R within a reproducible Nextflow workflow covering QC, data transformation and analysis. LymphoSeq2, an R package for exploring AIRR-Seq data, was used to implement custom analyses. A handful of samples that yielded fewer than 5000 total TRB sequences were excluded, so that approximately 200 HIV repertoires were analyzed. Among the roughly 200 retained HIV repertoires, 55 to 60 were collected before ART initiation and around 130 after ART initiation. Each repertoire was downsampled to 5000 TRB nucleotide sequences, and summary statistics were averaged across 100 downsampling iterations. The analysis kept only TRB sequences whose CDR3 regions were at least seven amino acids long. Diversity was assessed using a clonality score derived from Shannon entropy and using the Gini coefficient. In repertoire networks, the top 5000 CDR3 amino acid sequences were linked whenever an edit distance of one separated two sequences. For TRB CDR3 amino acid sequences, antigen specificity groups and MHC restriction were predicted with GLIPH2. Known CMV, EBV, HIV or tissue antigen associations were flagged by matching CDR3 amino acid sequences against VDJdb and McPAS-TCR. Pre-ART, post-ART and control groups were compared with Wilcoxon signed-rank tests and Holm-Bonferroni correction. The clones in this table, taken by TCRdb from immuneACCESS, are in-frame only. Not every clone is retained; where verified, under half of the shortfall comes from an unresolved V gene, and the cause of the rest is unknown. For V, J and clone size, that table is used; D and trimming come from the DNA. The sample records over 15,000 clones, approximately 80% of which are singletons. The ten largest clones add up to approximately 4.5% of the sample.

This clone was recorded a few times. This clone's antigen is unknown. No base-level quality is on record; no much larger clone is a single base apart. Inclusion was restricted to participants for whom at least one PBMC sample before ART initiation and at least two post-ART samples were available. Treatment was received in the United States of America by all participants with HIV. Before DNA extraction, cryopreserved samples of about 1-10 million PBMC were thawed and washed. At the time of the earliest PBMC sample, participants with HIV were aged between roughly 20 and 55 years. Per participant, PBMC samples came from 1-4 timepoints prior to ART initiation and 2-8 timepoints following ART initiation, for a median of 7 samples. For every participant, serial HIV viral load, CD4+ T-cell count, ART history and demographic data were obtained. Using a Qiagen kit on a QIAcube, genomic DNA was extracted from unsorted PBMC, with samples processed in batches of 12.

This receptor was obtained from a man aged 18 to 30 with HIV. Sequenced here: unsorted PBMCs, sampled 0.1 years before starting antiretroviral therapy. Here the chain combines TRBV5-4 and TRBJ1-1, with the D gene not confidently named. The DNA is TGTGCCAGCAGCTTCATGGGTGAAGCTTTCTTT. Translation gives CASSFMGEAFF.